The 19 T cell receptor beta chains in this list originate from one sample, sequenced in a study of T cell responses to AZD1222 COVID-19 vaccine. Assay: immunoSEQ multiplex PCR; the TCRdb copy retains only in-frame clones and omits some. The sample has more than 100,000 clones; 70% to 90% are singletons. The material sequenced was peripheral blood, taken on day 0 of AZD1222 vaccination. Receptor source: an adult in good health.

The chain links TRBV6-2 or TRBV6-3 to TRBJ1-1, with TRBD1 matching over 11 bases. Trimming removed 5 bases from V and 5 bases from J; junction bases left unmatched: 7. Germline assignment: CDR1 MNHEY and CDR2 SVGEGT. The CDR3 is made up of 15 amino acids. The CDR3 loop reads CASSRHGQGATEAFF. The CDR3 bases are TGTGCCAGCAGTCGTCATGGACAGGGGGCAACTGAAGCTTTCTTT.

This clone is a singleton in its sample. The rearrangement joins TRBV6-5 to TRBJ2-2, with 10 positions matching TRBD1. CDR3 size: 14 residues. Germline CDR1 reads MNHEY; CDR2 reads SVGAGI. V trimming: 6 bases; J trimming: 4 bases; junction bases outside the gene matches: 2. The CDR3: CASSRTGGTGELFF. In nucleotides, the CDR3 is TGTGCCAGCAGCCGGACAGGGGGCACCGGGGAGCTGTTTTTT.

This clone appeared once. The rearrangement uses TRBV21-1 and TRBJ1-6. TRBV21-1 is termed a pseudogene. The CDR3 runs to 16 residues. CDR3 loop: CATILGFSSYNSPLHF. The CDR3 DNA reads TGTGCCACCATACTCGGGTTTAGCTCCTATAATTCACCCCTCCACTTT.

The chain couples TRBV11-1 to TRBJ2-2; 9 bases align to TRBD2. This CDR3 region has 15 residues. The junction had 8 bases not matched to a gene; V was cut back by 8 bases and J by 4 bases. Germline CDR1 is SGHAT and CDR2 is FQDESV (reference sequence). CDR3 in amino acids: CASCRGGAGTGELFF. Here the CDR3 DNA reads TGTGCCAGCTGCCGCGGGGGGGCGGGCACCGGGGAGCTGTTTTTT.

The chain combines TRBV28 with TRBJ1-5; D is perhaps TRBD1 (6 bases). The CDR3 runs to 14 residues. Germline loops: CDR1 MDHEN, CDR2 SYDVKM. V gave up 10 bases and J gave up 3 bases, with 16 bases separating them. CDR3 sequence (DNA): TGTGCCACTAAAAGACAGGTGATCAATCAGCCCCAGCATTTT. This gives the protein CATKRQVINQPQHF.

This clone appeared once. The chain carries TRBV6-4 and TRBJ2-2, with D uncertain. Between the trimmed V and J ends, which lost 4 bases and 3 bases, there was a span of 6 bases. The CDR3 has 13 amino acids. In germline, CDR1 is MRHNA, CDR2 SNTAGT. In DNA, the CDR3 is TGTGCCAGCAGTGTTGGGGACACCGGGGAGCTGTTTTTT. Translating gives CASSVGDTGELFF.

The chain employs TRBV30 and TRBJ1-1; no clear D. Trimming left V 5 bases short and J 3 bases short, with 13 bases between. This CDR3 is 13 amino acids long. CDR1 is GTSNPN, CDR2 SVGIG, per germline (reference sequence). DNA for the CDR3: TGTGCCTGGGGAGGAGGCAGATACACTGAAGCTTTCTTT. Translated: CAWGGGRYTEAFF. Together with reference TRBV30 and TRBJ1-1, the CDR3 gives the full variable domain: SQTIHQWPATLVQPVGSPLSLECTVEGTSNPNLYWYRQAAGRGLQLLFYSVGIGQISSEVPQNLSASRPQDRQFILSSKKLLLSDSGFYLCAWGGGRYTEAFFGQGTRLTVV.

The chain couples TRBV9 to TRBJ1-2, with D perhaps TRBD1 (5 bases). CDR3 length equals 14 residues. Germline CDR1 is SGDLS and CDR2 is YYNGEE. V lost 4 bases to trimming and J lost 8 bases, with 18 bases between them. In DNA form, the CDR3 reads TGTGCCAGCAGCCAAACCGGGACCACCAAAGGCTACACCTTC. Encoded protein: CASSQTGTTKGYTF.

The CDR3: CASTRGGDGNTEAFF. In DNA, the CDR3 is TGCGCCAGCACCCGGGGAGGGGATGGGAACACTGAAGCTTTCTTT. The chain recombines TRBV4-1 with TRBJ1-1, with D tentatively TRBD1 (5 bases). Trimming shortened V by 7 bases and J by 1 base, and 16 bases separated the two germline ends. The CDR3 spans 15 residues. Germline CDR1 and CDR2: MGHRA and YSYEKL.

CDR3 sequence: CASSLLSSYSGNTIYF. For the CDR3, the DNA is TGTGCCAGCAGCTTACTTAGCAGCTACTCTGGAAACACCATATATTTT. The chain couples TRBV7-9 to TRBJ1-3; D gene uncertain. V lost 2 bases and J lost 0, with 11 bases in between. This CDR3 has 16 residues. CDR1 SEHNR and CDR2 FQNEAQ come from the germline V gene (reference sequence).

This rearrangement joins TRBV29-1 to TRBJ1-2, with a possible D match to TRBD1 (6 bases). This CDR3 is built from 12 residues. CDR1 and CDR2 from the germline V gene are SQVTM and ANQGSEA. Deletions cut 7 bases from V and 4 bases from J, with 13 bases between. The CDR3 is CSEDLDSYGYTF. CDR3 coding DNA: TGCAGCGAAGATTTGGACAGCTATGGCTACACCTTC.

The rearrangement joins TRBV5-5 to TRBJ1-1; D is possibly TRBD1 (5 bases). Between the trimmed V and J ends, which lost 4 bases and 7 bases, there was a span of 11 bases. The CDR3 sequence is 12 residues long. Germline-derived CDR1 and CDR2 are SGHKS and YYEKEE (reference sequence). CDR3 region: CASSRGPVEAFF. CDR3 bases: TGTGCCAGCAGCCGGGGCCCTGTTGAAGCTTTCTTT.

The chain has TRBV7-9 and TRBJ1-2; the D gene is possibly TRBD1 (5 bases). This CDR3 comprises 17 residues. Trimming cost V 1 base and J 1 base, with 16 bases left between them. In germline, CDR1 is SEHNR, CDR2 FQNEAQ (reference sequence). The CDR3 nucleotides read TGTGCCAGCAGCTTAGGGGCCGGGACCGGCATTAACTATGGCTACACCTTC. This gives the protein CASSLGAGTGINYGYTF.

The V call is TRBV2, the J call TRBJ1-4, with D tentatively TRBD1 (5 bases). The V gene lost 7 bases and the J gene lost 8 bases, with 17 bases spanning the gap. Germline lookup yields CDR1 SNHLY and CDR2 FYNNEI. The CDR3 covers 14 residues. CDR3 DNA: TGTGCCAGCAACCCCGGTACGGGGGGAGAAAAACTGTTTTTT. This codes for CASNPGTGGEKLFF.

This sequence joins TRBV9 and TRBJ2-1, with 7 bases aligning to TRBD1. The CDR3 runs to 16 residues. Germline V lookup: CDR1 SGDLS, CDR2 YYNGEE. V trimming: 4 bases; J trimming: 7 bases; junction bases outside the gene matches: 14. CDR3 DNA sequence: TGTGCCAGCAGCCTCATGGGACAGTCGACTGGAAATGAGCAGTTCTTC. It encodes CASSLMGQSTGNEQFF.

The J gene is TRBJ1-1, the V gene TRBV2; D is unclear. V lost 6 bases and J lost 11, with 13 bases in between. The germline V gene encodes CDR1 SNHLY and CDR2 FYNNEI. The CDR3 loop spans 11 amino acids. CDR3 residues: CASREGLEAFF. In DNA form, the CDR3 reads TGTGCCAGCAGGGAGGGATTAGAGGCTTTCTTT.

The genes are TRBV10-3 and TRBJ1-2, with D uncertain. The CDR3 is made up of 16 amino acids. The V end lost 6 bases, the J end lost 0 bases, and 17 bases lay between the germline ends. The germline V gene encodes CDR1 ENHRY and CDR2 SYGVKD. CDR3 sequence (DNA): TGTGCCATCAGCGGAGAGAAGACACGAGCTAACTATGGCTACACCTTC. As protein: CAISGEKTRANYGYTF.

The chain uses TRBV7-2 and TRBJ2-3; 8 bases are shared with TRBD1. The length of the CDR3 is 15 residues. Per germline, CDR1 SGHTA and CDR2 FQGNSA. The V segment lost 5 bases and the J segment 4 bases; nucleotides outside the gene matches: 8. CDR3: CASSLQGARADTQYF. The CDR3 DNA is TGTGCCAGCAGCCTCCAGGGGGCGCGGGCAGATACGCAGTATTTT.

The chain joins TRBV5-1 to TRBJ1-5, with 7 bases aligning to TRBD1. CDR3 length: 18 amino acids. Trimming cost V 5 bases and J 4 bases; bases outside gene matches: 18. Germline V lookup: CDR1 SGHRS, CDR2 YFSETQ. CDR3 nucleotides: TGCGCCAGCAGAGCGGACAGGAATACTAGCATCGGGAATCAGCCCCAGCATTTT. As protein: CASRADRNTSIGNQPQHF.